The 15 T cell receptor beta chains below come from one sample, sequenced in a study of monozygotic twins with inflammatory bowel disease. No DNA is given; TCRdb re-called the 5' RACE reads and lists each CDR3 protein once. The sample has 200,000 to 250,000 distinct CDR3 sequences. Input material: blood. Receptors were obtained from a human donor with ulcerative colitis or Crohn's disease, or a healthy co-twin of an affected twin (not recorded which).

The chain employs TRBV12-3 or TRBV12-4 and TRBJ2-1; TCRdb designates TRBD2, a call that cannot be tested without DNA. CDR3 length: 18 residues. The CDR3: CASIKTSGGFTTRLEQFF.

The chain recombines TRBV6-2 or TRBV6-3 with TRBJ1-1. CDR1 is MNHEY and CDR2 is SVGEGT in the germline V gene. CDR3 length: 14 residues. This chain's CDR3 is CASSYLGEFPEAFF.

This chain joins TRBV5-1 and TRBJ1-2; as DNA is missing, the TRBD1 call by TCRdb cannot be tested. This CDR3 contains 13 residues. Germline lookup yields CDR1 SGHRS and CDR2 YFSETQ. The CDR3: CASSGLQEYGYTF.

CDR3 in amino acids: CAISEKAGNARGNSPLHF. The gene calls are TRBV10-3 and TRBJ1-6; TCRdb proposes TRBD1, but this gene call is untestable without DNA. The CDR3 consists of 18 residues. CDR1 and CDR2 (germline): ENHRY, SYGVKD.

The gene calls are TRBV20-1 and TRBJ1-1; TCRdb designates TRBD1, a call that cannot be tested without DNA. Germline V gene sequence: CDR1 DFQATT, CDR2 SNEGSKA (reference sequence). The CDR3 is made up of 13 amino acids. This CDR3 is CSARRGVNTEAFF.

This chain joins TRBV19 and TRBJ2-3; TCRdb reports TRBD1, a call that lacks DNA to check it against. Germline V CDR1 and CDR2: LNHDA, SQIVND (reference sequence). The CDR3 contains 14 residues. This CDR3 reads CASKDRHNTDTQYF.

The chain is built from TRBV7-2 and TRBJ1-1. The CDR3 is 12 residues long. Germline CDR1 SGHTA, CDR2 FQGNSA. The CDR3: CATTRQNTETFF.

V gene TRBV7-9 combines with J gene TRBJ1-1. The CDR3 covers 13 residues. Germline loops: CDR1 SEHNR, CDR2 FQNEAQ (reference sequence). CDR3 sequence: CASSLIENTEAFF.

This chain uses TRBV7-9 with TRBJ2-1. Per the germline V gene, CDR1 is SEHNR and CDR2 is FQNEAQ (reference sequence). CDR3 length: 16 residues. CDR3 sequence: CASSKDVKFGYNEQFF.

The chain uses TRBV7-9 and TRBJ2-4; TCRdb indicates TRBD1, and absent DNA this call remains unverified. Germline values: CDR1 SEHNR, CDR2 FQNEAQ (reference sequence). The CDR3 contains 16 residues. The CDR3 loop reads CASSPGLQLAKNIQYF.

V usage is TRBV4-1 and J usage is TRBJ2-1; TCRdb's D call, TRBD2, is unchecked because there is no DNA. The germline CDR1 and CDR2 sequences are MGHRA and YSYEKL. CDR3 length equals 16 residues. The CDR3 loop is CASSQGVAGGANEQFF.

The chain links TRBV27 to TRBJ1-2; the TCRdb D gene call, TRBD1, has no DNA to confirm it. CDR3 length: 15 residues. Germline CDR1 is MNHEY and CDR2 is SMNVEV (reference sequence). The CDR3 spells CASGRGTRGNYGYTF.

The gene calls are TRBV7-6 and TRBJ2-1. Germline CDR1 is SGHVS and CDR2 is FNYEAQ. This CDR3 has 13 residues. The chain's CDR3 is CASSRDEGSEQFF. Complete variable domain (other parts from reference TRBV7-6 and TRBJ2-1): GAGVSQSPRYKVTKRGQDVALRCDPISGHVSLYWYRQALGQGPEFLTYFNYEAQQDKSGLPNDRFSAERPEGSISTLTIQRTEQRDSAMYRCASSRDEGSEQFFGPGTRLTVL.

This chain joins TRBV18 and TRBJ2-2; lacking DNA, the TRBD2 call made by TCRdb goes unchecked. The CDR3 has 16 residues. The germline V gene encodes CDR1 KGHSH and CDR2 LQKENI. CDR3 region: CASSHIPPANTGELFF.

The chain uses TRBV7-2 and TRBJ2-7. Germline-derived CDR1 and CDR2 are SGHTA and FQGNSA. The CDR3 contains 11 residues. This chain's CDR3 is CASSLISEQYF.